This TCR beta chain came from a study of OX40 agonist ivuxolimab in advanced cancers. Study-wide points: Also showing low normalized T-cell clonal expansion were some of the nonresponders.

Trimming left V 5 bases short and J 1 base short, with 12 bases between. Germline V CDR1 and CDR2: SGHTA, FQGNSA. This CDR3 is 15 amino acids long. Data came from immunoSEQ multiplex PCR; TCRdb stores just in-frame clones and leaves some out. The top ten hold approximately 2% of the sample, which has 45,000 to 50,000 clones, about 87% seen once. A remark on this clone: Its antigen is not known.

The V and J genes are TRBV7-2 and TRBJ1-5; D gene uncertain. The TCR sequence derives from an adult with an advanced solid tumor such as melanoma, head and neck, liver or kidney cancer. The starting material was CD4+ or CD8+ T cells sorted from blood, obtained in a trial of the OX40 agonist ivuxolimab. The CDR3 sequence: CASSPGGFSNQPQHF. The CDR3 DNA reads TGTGCCAGCAGCCCCGGCGGCTTCAGCAATCAGCCCCAGCATTTT.